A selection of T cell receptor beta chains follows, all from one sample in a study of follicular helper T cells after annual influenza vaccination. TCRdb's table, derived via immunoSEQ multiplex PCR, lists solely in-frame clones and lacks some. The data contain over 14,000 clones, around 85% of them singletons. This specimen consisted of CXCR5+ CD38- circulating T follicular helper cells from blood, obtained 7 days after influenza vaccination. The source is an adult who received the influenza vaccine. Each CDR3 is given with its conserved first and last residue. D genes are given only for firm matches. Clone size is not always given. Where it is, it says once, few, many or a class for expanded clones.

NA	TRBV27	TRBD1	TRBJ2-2	TGTGCCAGCAGTCAGGTCAGGGGGTTGAACACCGGGGAGCTGTTTTTT	CASSQVRGLNTGELFF
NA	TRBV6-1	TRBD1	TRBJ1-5	TGTGCCAGCAGTCCTACAGGGGGAAATCAGCCCCAGCATTTT	CASSPTGGNQPQHF
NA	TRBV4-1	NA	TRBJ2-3	TGCGCCAGCAGCCAACCACAAGGAGGAACAGATACGCAGTATTTT	CASSQPQGGTDTQYF
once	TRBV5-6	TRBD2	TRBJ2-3	TGTGCCAGCAGCCCTTTCGCGGGGGGCGTGGCAGATACGCAGTATTTT	CASSPFAGGVADTQYF
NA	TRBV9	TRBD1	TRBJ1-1	TGTGCCAGCAGCGATCCCACCAGGGGGCAGTACACTGAAGCTTTCTTT	CASSDPTRGQYTEAFF
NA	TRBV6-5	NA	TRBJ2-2	TGTGCCAGCAGTGAAACGGCGAACACCGGGGAGCTGTTTTTT	CASSETANTGELFF
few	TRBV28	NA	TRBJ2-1	TGTGCCAGCAGGGGGAAAGGGGTCCCAGGTGGTGAGCAGTTCTTC	CASRGKGVPGGEQFF
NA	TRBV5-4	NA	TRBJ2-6	TGTGCCAGCAGCTTAGGGGGCAGGGGAGGATCTGGGGCCAACGTCCTGACTTTC	CASSLGGRGGSGANVLTF
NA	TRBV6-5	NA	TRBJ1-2	TGTGCCAGCAGGGTTGTGACGGACAGTGGAGGCTACACCTTC	CASRVVTDSGGYTF
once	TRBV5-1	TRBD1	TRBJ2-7	TGCGCCAGCAGCTTGGGGCAGGGGGCGAACGAGCAGTACTTC	CASSLGQGANEQYF
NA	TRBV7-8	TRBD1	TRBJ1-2	TGTGCCAGCAGCCTCGACAGGGTGCGATACACCTTC	CASSLDRVRYTF
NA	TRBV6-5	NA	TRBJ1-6	TGTGCCAGCAGTCAAAGGACATCGGATTCACCCCTCCACTTT	CASSQRTSDSPLHF
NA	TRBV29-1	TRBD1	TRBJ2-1	TGCAGCGTTCAAGACAGGGCCACCTACAATGAGCAGTTCTTC	CSVQDRATYNEQFF